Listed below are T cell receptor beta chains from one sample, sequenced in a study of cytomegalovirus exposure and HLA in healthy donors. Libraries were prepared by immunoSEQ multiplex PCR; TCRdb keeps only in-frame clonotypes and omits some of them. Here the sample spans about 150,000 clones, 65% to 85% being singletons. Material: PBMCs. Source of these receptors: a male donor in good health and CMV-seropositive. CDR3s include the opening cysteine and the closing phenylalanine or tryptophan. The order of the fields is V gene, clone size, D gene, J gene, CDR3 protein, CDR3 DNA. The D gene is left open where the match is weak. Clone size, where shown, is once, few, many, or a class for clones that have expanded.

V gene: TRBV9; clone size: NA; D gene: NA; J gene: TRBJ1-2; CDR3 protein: CASSVAGDGGHNYGYTF; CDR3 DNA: TGTGCCAGCAGCGTAGCAGGGGATGGGGGTCACAACTATGGCTACACCTTC
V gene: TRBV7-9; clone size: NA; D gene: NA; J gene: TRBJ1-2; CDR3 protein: CASSSPDRTLGYTF; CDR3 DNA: TGTGCCAGCAGCTCCCCGGACAGAACCCTGGGCTACACCTTC
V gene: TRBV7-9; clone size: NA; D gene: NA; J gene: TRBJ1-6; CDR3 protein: CSSSLNNSPLHF; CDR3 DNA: TGTTCCAGCAGCCTTAATAATTCACCCCTCCACTTT
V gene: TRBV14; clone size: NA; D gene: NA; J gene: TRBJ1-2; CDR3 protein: CASSQDYGGLGYTF; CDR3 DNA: TGTGCCAGCAGCCAAGATTACGGGGGGCTTGGCTACACCTTC
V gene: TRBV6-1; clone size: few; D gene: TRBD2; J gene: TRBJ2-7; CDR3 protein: CASSAYLLAGGPEQYF; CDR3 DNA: TGTGCCAGCAGTGCCTATCTACTAGCGGGAGGGCCGGAGCAGTACTTC
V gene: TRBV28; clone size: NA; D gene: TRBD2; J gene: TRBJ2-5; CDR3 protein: CASSKLAGTEYF; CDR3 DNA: TGTGCCAGCAGTAAACTAGCGGGTACGGAGTACTTC
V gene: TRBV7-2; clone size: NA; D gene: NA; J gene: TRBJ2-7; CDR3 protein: CASSLGGGQRTYEQYF; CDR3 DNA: TGTGCCAGCAGCTTAGGTGGGGGCCAGAGGACCTACGAGCAGTACTTC
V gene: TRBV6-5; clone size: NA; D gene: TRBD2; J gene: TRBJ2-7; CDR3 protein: CASSLLAVGSYEQYF; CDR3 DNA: TGTGCCAGCAGTTTACTAGCGGTTGGCTCCTACGAGCAGTACTTC
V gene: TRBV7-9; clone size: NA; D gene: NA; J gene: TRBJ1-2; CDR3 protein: CASSPGTAGGYTF; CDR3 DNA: TGTGCCAGCAGCCCCGGGACGGCGGGGGGCTACACCTTC
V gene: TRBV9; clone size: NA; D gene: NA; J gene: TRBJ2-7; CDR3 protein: CASSVVRHSYEQYF; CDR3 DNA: TGTGCCAGCAGCGTAGTGCGCCACTCCTACGAGCAGTACTTC
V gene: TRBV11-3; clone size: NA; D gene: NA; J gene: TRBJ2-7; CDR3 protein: CASSQGPTSFAYEQYF; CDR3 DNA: TGTGCCAGCAGCCAAGGGCCGACTAGTTTCGCCTACGAGCAGTACTTC
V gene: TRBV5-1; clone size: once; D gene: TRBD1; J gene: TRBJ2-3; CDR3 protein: CASSLVSGQGNTDTQYF; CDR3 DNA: TGCGCCAGCAGCTTGGTCTCGGGACAGGGGAACACAGATACGCAGTATTTT
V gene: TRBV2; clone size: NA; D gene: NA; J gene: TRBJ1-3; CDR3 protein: CASIDTYSGNTIYF; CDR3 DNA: TGTGCCAGCATTGACACCTACTCTGGAAACACCATATATTTT
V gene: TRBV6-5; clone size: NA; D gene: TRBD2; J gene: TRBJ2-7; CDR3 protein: CASTSGTTYEQYF; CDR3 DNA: TGTGCCAGCACTAGTGGGACTACCTACGAGCAGTACTTC
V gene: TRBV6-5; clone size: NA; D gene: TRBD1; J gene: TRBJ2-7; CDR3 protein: CASSPPGQGTWEQYF; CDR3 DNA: TGTGCCAGCAGCCCCCCGGGACAGGGGACGTGGGAGCAGTACTTC
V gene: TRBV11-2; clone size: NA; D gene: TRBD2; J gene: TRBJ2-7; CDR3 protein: CATRLAGLTYEQYF; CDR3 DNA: TGTGCCACCAGACTAGCGGGGCTAACCTACGAGCAGTACTTC
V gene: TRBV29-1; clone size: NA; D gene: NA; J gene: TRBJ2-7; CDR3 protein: CSVEGPPAYEQYF; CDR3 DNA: TGCAGCGTTGAAGGGCCCCCTGCCTACGAGCAGTACTTC
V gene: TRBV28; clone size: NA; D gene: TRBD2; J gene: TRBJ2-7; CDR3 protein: CASSFGLASSYEQYF; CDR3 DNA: TGTGCCAGCAGTTTCGGACTAGCCAGCTCCTACGAGCAGTACTTC
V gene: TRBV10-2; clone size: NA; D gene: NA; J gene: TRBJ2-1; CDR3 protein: CASSATNEQFF; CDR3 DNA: TGCGCCAGCAGTGCTACCAATGAGCAGTTCTTC
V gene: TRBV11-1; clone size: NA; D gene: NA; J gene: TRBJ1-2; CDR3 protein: CASSLGTGYYGYTF; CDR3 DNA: TGTGCCAGCAGCTTAGGAACAGGGTACTATGGCTACACCTTC
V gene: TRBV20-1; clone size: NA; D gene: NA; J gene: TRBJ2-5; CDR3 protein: CSASSQETQYF; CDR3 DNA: TGCAGTGCTAGTAGCCAAGAGACCCAGTACTTC
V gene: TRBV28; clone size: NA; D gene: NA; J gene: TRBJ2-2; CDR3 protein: CASNFQGLDTGELFF; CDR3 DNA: TGTGCCAGCAACTTCCAGGGTCTGGACACCGGGGAGCTGTTTTTT
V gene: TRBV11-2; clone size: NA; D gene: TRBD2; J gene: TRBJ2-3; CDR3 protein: CASSLAVREGTDTQYF; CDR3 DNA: TGTGCCAGCAGCCTTGCTGTCAGGGAGGGGACAGATACGCAGTATTTT
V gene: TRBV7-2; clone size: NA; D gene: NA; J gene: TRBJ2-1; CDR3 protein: CASSLWQGNEQFF; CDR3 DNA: TGTGCCAGCAGCTTATGGCAGGGAAATGAGCAGTTCTTC
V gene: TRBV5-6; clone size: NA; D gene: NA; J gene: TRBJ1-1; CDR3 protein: CASSDVDRNEPEAFF; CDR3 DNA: TGTGCCAGCAGCGACGTCGACAGGAACGAACCTGAAGCTTTCTTT
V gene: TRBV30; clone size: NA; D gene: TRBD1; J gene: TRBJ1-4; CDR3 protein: CAWATGSNEKLFF; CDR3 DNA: TGTGCCTGGGCGACAGGGTCTAATGAAAAACTGTTTTTT
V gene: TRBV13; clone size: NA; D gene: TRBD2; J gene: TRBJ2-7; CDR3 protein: CASKREPLYEQYF; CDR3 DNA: TGTGCCAGCAAGCGGGAGCCCCTTTACGAGCAGTACTTC
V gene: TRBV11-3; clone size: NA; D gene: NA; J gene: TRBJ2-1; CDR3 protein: CASSLGRGSGYNEQFF; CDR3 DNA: TGTGCCAGCAGCTTGGGACGGGGGAGCGGGTACAATGAGCAGTTCTTC
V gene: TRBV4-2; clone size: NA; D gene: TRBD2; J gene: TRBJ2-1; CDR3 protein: CASSPSGIGDNEQFF; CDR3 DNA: TGTGCCAGCAGCCCCAGCGGGATAGGGGACAATGAGCAGTTCTTC
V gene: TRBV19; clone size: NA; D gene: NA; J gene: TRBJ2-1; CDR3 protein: CASSIGLGLTFTYNEQFF; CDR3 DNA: TGTGCCAGTAGTATAGGCCTCGGACTTACCTTTACCTACAATGAGCAGTTCTTC
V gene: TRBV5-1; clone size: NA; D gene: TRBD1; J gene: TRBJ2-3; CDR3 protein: CASSGGPGQTSTDTQYF; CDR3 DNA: TGCGCCAGCAGCGGCGGACCGGGACAGACTAGCACAGATACGCAGTATTTT
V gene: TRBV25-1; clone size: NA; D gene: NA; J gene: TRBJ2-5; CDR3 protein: CASSGRGETQYF; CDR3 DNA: TGTGCCAGCAGTGGCAGGGGAGAGACCCAGTACTTC